This paragraph covers one TCR beta chain sequence. Its antigen is still unknown. An end of the junction differs from the germline gene, which may be a read error. The sample originates from a study of OX40 agonist ivuxolimab in advanced cancers. Notes on the study in general: The CD4+ and CD8+ T cells in the blood had expanded clonally by week 6 at 0.1 to 3.0 mg/kg. With doses of 0.1-3.0 mg/kg, partial responders showed among the lowest clonal expansion. Mean expanded clone counts were higher in CD8+ than CD4+ T cells.

Germline lookup yields CDR1 SSHAT and CDR2 FNYEAQ (reference sequence). CDR3 length: 15 residues. Patients with a history of autoimmune disease or on systemic immunosuppression were excluded. Clones were read by immunoSEQ multiplex PCR, and TCRdb kept only the in-frame ones, dropping some. The sample lists 65,000 to 95,000 clones, around 92% occurring once. This chain uses TRBV7-7 with TRBJ2-1; 11 nucleotides line up with TRBD2. The material was CD4+ or CD8+ T cells sorted from blood, obtained in a trial of the OX40 agonist ivuxolimab. This TCR derives from an adult with an advanced solid tumor such as melanoma, head and neck, liver or kidney cancer. This CDR3 reads CASSKGLAVHNEQFF. The CDR3 DNA sequence: TGTGCTAGCAGCAAGGGACTAGCGGTCCACAATGAGCAGTTCTTC.